The clone carrying this TCR beta chain was counted once. This specimen comes from a study of blood T cells in healthy people across ages. The CDR3 runs to 17 residues. The germline V gene has CDR1 KGHSH and CDR2 LQKENI. The V end lost 3 bases, the J end lost 4 bases, and 16 bases lay between the germline ends. The use of a sample-barcoded 5' primer and a J-beta primer mix characterized a second PCR of 7 to 11 cycles. TCRdb used MiXCR to reprocess the 5' RACE reads, holding one entry per CDR3 protein. The sample carries around 580,000 distinct CDR3 sequences, about 45% recorded once. This chain links TRBV18 with TRBJ2-6, with D unclear. The sample consisted of blood. The TCR was taken from an older man in good health. The CDR3 bases are TGTGCCAGCTCACCCGACATTTGGCCTGGCGGGGCCAACGTCCTGACTTTC. Protein product: CASSPDIWPGGANVLTF.